The sequence of this T cell receptor (beta chain) was determined in a study of technical replicates of blood from several donors. The CDR3 runs to 15 residues. The V and J ends lost 0 bases and 10 bases, in that order; junction bases with no gene match: 7. Germline V lookup: CDR1 SGHRS, CDR2 YFSETQ. This clone occurred once. Generated by immunoSEQ multiplex PCR, the TCRdb table keeps only in-frame clones and is missing some. The sample consists of around 84,000 clones, approximately 90% of them appearing once. The source of this sequence is a human donor in good health. The chain uses TRBV5-1 and TRBJ2-1, with 10 bases matching TRBD2. The sample consisted of T cells isolated from PBMCs. The CDR3 region is CASSLDPAGGPEQFF. CDR3 DNA sequence: TGCGCCAGCAGCTTGGATCCAGCGGGAGGGCCGGAGCAGTTCTTC.